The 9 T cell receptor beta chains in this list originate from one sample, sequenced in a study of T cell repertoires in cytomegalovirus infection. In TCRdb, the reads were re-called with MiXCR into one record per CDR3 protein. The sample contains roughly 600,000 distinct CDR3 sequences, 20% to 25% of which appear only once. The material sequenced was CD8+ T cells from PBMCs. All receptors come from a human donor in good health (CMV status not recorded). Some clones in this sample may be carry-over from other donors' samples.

CDR3 nucleotides: TGTGCCAGCAACCTTTCCCCGGGGGCTGAAGCTTTCTTT. Translation: CASNLSPGAEAFF. The chain has TRBV6-2 or TRBV6-3 and TRBJ1-1; TRBD1 might be the D (5 bases). Between the trimmed V and J ends, which lost 7 bases and 6 bases, there was a span of 15 bases. This CDR3 is 13 amino acids long. Germline values: CDR1 MNHEY, CDR2 SVGEGT.

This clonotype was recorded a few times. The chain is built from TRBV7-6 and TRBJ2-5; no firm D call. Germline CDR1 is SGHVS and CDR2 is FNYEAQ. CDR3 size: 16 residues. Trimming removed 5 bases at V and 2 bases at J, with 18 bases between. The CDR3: CASSHRALGKQETQYF. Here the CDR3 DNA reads TGTGCCAGCAGCCACCGTGCTTTGGGAAAACAAGAGACCCAGTACTTC.

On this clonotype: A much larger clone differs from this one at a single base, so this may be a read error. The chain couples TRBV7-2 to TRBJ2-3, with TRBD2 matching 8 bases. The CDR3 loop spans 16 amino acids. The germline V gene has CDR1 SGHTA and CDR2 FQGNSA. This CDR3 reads CASSLFLQRGSDTLYF. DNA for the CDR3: TGTGCCAGCAGCTTATTCCTTCAGCGGGGGTCAGATACGCTGTATTTT.

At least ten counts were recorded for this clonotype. CDR3 residues: CASSLVGMNTEAFF. Here the CDR3 DNA reads TGTGCCAGCAGCCTCGTAGGAATGAACACTGAAGCTTTCTTT. The chain joins TRBV7-9 to TRBJ1-1; D not resolved. V was cut by 5 bases and J by 0 bases, with 10 bases left in between. Germline CDR1 reads SEHNR; CDR2 reads FQNEAQ (reference sequence). There are 14 residues in the CDR3.

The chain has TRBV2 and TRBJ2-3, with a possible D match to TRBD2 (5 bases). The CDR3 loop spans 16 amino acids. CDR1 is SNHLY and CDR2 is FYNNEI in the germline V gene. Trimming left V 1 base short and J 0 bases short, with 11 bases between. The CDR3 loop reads CASSEDYGESTDTQYF. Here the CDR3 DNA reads TGTGCCAGCAGTGAAGACTACGGGGAGAGCACAGATACGCAGTATTTT. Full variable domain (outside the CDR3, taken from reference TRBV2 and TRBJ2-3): EPEVTQTPSHQVTQMGQEVILRCVPISNHLYFYWYRQILGQKVEFLVSFYNNEISEKSEIFDDQFSVERPDGSNFTLKIRSTKLEDSAMYFCASSEDYGESTDTQYFGPGTRLTVL.

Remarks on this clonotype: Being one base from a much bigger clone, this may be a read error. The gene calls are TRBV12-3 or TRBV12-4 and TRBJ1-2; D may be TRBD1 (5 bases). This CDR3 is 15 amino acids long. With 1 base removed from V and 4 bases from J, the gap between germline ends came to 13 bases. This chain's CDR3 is CASSLVRVGFYGYTF. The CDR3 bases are TGTGCCAGCAGTTTAGTCAGGGTGGGATTCTATGGCTACACCTTC.

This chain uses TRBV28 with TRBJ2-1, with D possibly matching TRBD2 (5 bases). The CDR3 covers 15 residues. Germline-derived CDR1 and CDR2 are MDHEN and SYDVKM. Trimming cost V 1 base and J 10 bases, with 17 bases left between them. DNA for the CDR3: TGTGCCAGCAGTTTATTCGGGGATGTACAAAGGGAGCAGTTCTTC. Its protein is CASSLFGDVQREQFF.

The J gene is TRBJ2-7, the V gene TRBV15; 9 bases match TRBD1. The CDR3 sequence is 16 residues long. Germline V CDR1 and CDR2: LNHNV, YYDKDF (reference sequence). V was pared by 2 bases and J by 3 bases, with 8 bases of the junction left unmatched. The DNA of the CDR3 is TGTGCCACCAGCAGACTCAACCCGGGACAGGGCTACGAGCAGTACTTC. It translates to CATSRLNPGQGYEQYF.

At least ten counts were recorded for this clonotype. CDR3 sequence (DNA): TGTGCCAGCAGCCGGACAGGGGGTGGAAGGAACACTGAAGCTTTCTTT. Translation: CASSRTGGGRNTEAFF. The genes are TRBV7-2 and TRBJ1-1, with 10 bases aligning to TRBD1. Germline CDR1 is SGHTA and CDR2 is FQGNSA. The CDR3 extends over 16 amino acids. The V and J ends lost 5 bases and 1 base, in that order; junction bases with no gene match: 7.